The next 18 T cell receptor beta chains were all read from a single sample in a study of persistence of HIV-infected CD4 T cells. Their cognate antigens are unknown. The stimulus was an HIV-1 Gag 15-mer peptide pool, 0.9 to 1 ug/peptide/mL. CD4+ T cells upregulating both CD40 ligand and CD69 were sorted as responding cells. The immunoSEQ assay was version 4, run in survey mode. Sequencing was performed with immunoSEQ multiplex PCR; in TCRdb, only in-frame clones are kept and a portion is missing. The sample consists of about 14,000 clones, about three fifths of them appearing once. Specimen: CD4+ T cells sorted from PBMCs after approximately 19-hour stimulation, collected from a patient who received antiretroviral therapy. These receptors were collected from an adult man with HIV who was CMV-seropositive.

Relative to its sample, this clone is medium-sized. CDR3 sequence (DNA): TGTGCCAGCTCACGCACCGGGAGTGAAGCTTTCTTT. It encodes CASSRTGSEAFF. This chain joins TRBV18 and TRBJ1-1; D uncertain. The CDR3 extends over 12 amino acids. From germline, CDR1 is KGHSH and CDR2 LQKENI. Trimming cost V 4 bases and J 7 bases, with 10 bases left between them.

The chain uses TRBV19 and TRBJ2-7; TRBD1 agrees at 8 bases. CDR3 length: 14 residues. J lost 0 bases, V lost 4 bases, and 2 bases had no gene match. The V gene's germline CDR1 is LNHDA and CDR2 SQIVND (reference sequence). The CDR3 DNA is TGTGCCAGTAGTAGGGGACAGGTCTCCTACGAGCAGTACTTC. Translating gives CASSRGQVSYEQYF. The variable domain in full, completed from reference TRBV19 and TRBJ2-7, reads DGGITQSPKYLFRKEGQNVTLSCEQNLNHDAMYWYRQDPGQGLRLIYYSQIVNDFQKGDIAEGYSVSREKKESFPLTVTSAQKNPTAFYLCASSRGQVSYEQYFGPGTRLTVT.

A single count supports this clone. J is TRBJ2-7 and V is TRBV11-3, with D perhaps matching TRBD2 (5 bases). From germline, CDR1 is SGHNT and CDR2 YENEEA. The CDR3 consists of 13 residues. The V end lost 5 bases, the J end lost 6 bases, and 14 bases lay between the germline ends. The CDR3 DNA reads TGTGCCAGCAGCCCGGTATCGAGCGGCGAGCAGTACTTC. It codes for CASSPVSSGEQYF.

This clone was seen only a few times. The genes are TRBV21-1 and TRBJ2-5; TRBD2, as called in the table, went unchecked against the DNA. TRBV21-1 is marked as a pseudogene. The CDR3 is made up of 19 amino acids. For the CDR3, the DNA is TGTGCCAGCAGCAAAGCGCTTAAGACTAGCGGGAGTCCCCAAGAGACCCAGTACTTC. This gives the protein CASSKALKTSGSPQETQYF.

The genes are TRBV2 and TRBJ1-4, with 7 bases fitting TRBD1. This CDR3 is 17 amino acids long. V lost 6 bases, J lost 0 bases, and 10 bases stayed unmatched. CDR1 and CDR2 (germline): SNHLY, FYNNEI. The chain's CDR3 is CASRGTGTVTTNEKLFF. The DNA of the CDR3 is TGTGCCAGCAGGGGAACCGGGACAGTGACAACTAATGAAAAACTGTTTTTT.

Sample share makes this clone medium-sized. Here the CDR3 DNA reads TGCGCCAGCAGCTTGGGAGGGGGAAAAGAGGAGCTGTTTTTT. This translates into CASSLGGGKEELFF. The J gene is TRBJ2-2, the V gene TRBV5-1; tentative D call: TRBD1 (6 bases). Trimming cost V 0 bases and J 10 bases, with 13 bases left between them. CDR3 length: 14 residues. Germline CDR1 is SGHRS and CDR2 is YFSETQ.

This sequence joins TRBV25-1 and TRBJ1-1; a weak D match, TRBD1 (5 bases). This CDR3 has 12 amino acids. Looked up from germline, CDR1 is MGHDK and CDR2 is SYGVNS. Trimming shortened V by 5 bases and J by 4 bases, and 8 bases separated the two germline ends. CDR3 nucleotide sequence: TGTGCCAGCAGTTGGGGGGGCACTGAAGCTTTCTTT. Its translation: CASSWGGTEAFF.

The chain couples TRBV11-3 to TRBJ2-6; D is ambiguous. The V and J ends lost 0 bases and 2 bases respectively, with 8 bases between them. This CDR3 has 16 amino acids. The germline V gene has CDR1 SGHNT and CDR2 YENEEA. In nucleotides, the CDR3 is TGTGCCAGCAGCTTAGACGGTGGGGCTGGGGCCAACGTCCTGACTTTC. Translating it yields CASSLDGGAGANVLTF.

The genes are TRBV7-8 and TRBJ1-6, with D perhaps TRBD1 (6 bases). The CDR3 is made up of 16 amino acids. V was clipped by 0 bases and J by 8 bases, with 14 bases between them. Germline V CDR1 and CDR2: SGHVS, FQNEAQ. The CDR3, as DNA: TGTGCCAGCAGCTTAGCGGTAAAGTCAGGGGATTCACCCCTCCACTTT. It translates to CASSLAVKSGDSPLHF.

The rearrangement uses TRBV6-5 and TRBJ2-2, with TRBD1 identical over 9 bases. The CDR3 runs to 15 residues. V shed 5 bases and J 2 bases; nucleotides not matched to a gene: 3. Looked up from germline, CDR1 is MNHEY and CDR2 is SVGAGI. The CDR3 DNA reads TGTGCCAGCAGTCGACAGGGGGTAAACACCGGGGAGCTGTTTTTT. Its translation is CASSRQGVNTGELFF.

This sequence joins TRBV2 and TRBJ1-2; D is uncertain. The CDR3 extends over 14 amino acids. V was shortened by 4 bases and J by 3 bases, with 12 bases between the two germline ends. Germline V gene data show CDR1 as SNHLY and CDR2 as FYNNEI. CDR3 bases: TGTGCCAGCAGTGGGGGAGCGGGCGACTATGGCTACACCTTC. Encoded protein: CASSGGAGDYGYTF.

The chain uses TRBV7-8 and TRBJ1-6, with 7 bases aligning to TRBD1. CDR1 is SGHVS and CDR2 is FQNEAQ in the germline V gene. There are 15 residues in the CDR3. The junction had 7 bases not matched to a gene; V was cut back by 1 base and J by 10 bases. The chain's CDR3 is CASSLGLTGRSPLHF. In DNA, the CDR3 is TGTGCCAGCAGCTTAGGGTTGACAGGGAGATCACCCCTCCACTTT. The entire variable domain, with the rest obtained from reference TRBV7-8 and TRBJ1-6, is as follows: GAGVSQSPRYKVAKRGQDVALRCDPISGHVSLFWYQQALGQGPEFLTYFQNEAQLDKSGLPSDRFFAERPEGSVSTLKIQRTQQEDSAVYLCASSLGLTGRSPLHFGNGTRLTVT.

The chain uses TRBV27 and TRBJ2-5, with D possibly matching TRBD1 (7 bases). The CDR3 contains 15 residues. The V and J ends lost 5 bases and 5 bases respectively, with 18 bases between them. Germline loops: CDR1 MNHEY, CDR2 SMNVEV (reference sequence). CDR3 region: CASSKNRGGRETQYF. The DNA of the CDR3 is TGTGCCAGCAGTAAAAACAGGGGAGGTCGGGAGACCCAGTACTTC.

About this clone: A much larger clone lies a single base off, so this may be a read error. Different DNA sequences within this sample yield the same CDR3. This sequence joins TRBV2 and TRBJ1-6; weak D call: TRBD1 (5 bases). The CDR3 is made up of 15 amino acids. Germline V gene lookup returns CDR1 SNHLY and CDR2 FYNNEI. V lost 4 bases and J lost 8, with 15 bases in between. CDR3 loop: CASSGIRVYDSPLHF. The CDR3 DNA follows: TGTGCCAGCAGTGGGATCAGGGTTTACGATTCACCCCTCCACTTT.

This clone has just a few counts. V gene TRBV19 combines with J gene TRBJ2-1, with D possibly TRBD2 on 7 matching bases. Per the germline V gene, CDR1 is LNHDA and CDR2 is SQIVND (reference sequence). V dropped 6 bases and J dropped 4 bases, with 22 bases sitting between them. CDR3 length: 17 residues. In DNA form, the CDR3 reads TGTGCCAGTAGCTCTCAAACAGCGGGGACACCGTACAATGAGCAGTTCTTC. It specifies CASSSQTAGTPYNEQFF.

This clone has more than one count but fewer than ten. The chain has TRBV18 and TRBJ1-5, with D possibly being TRBD1 (5 bases). Germline-derived CDR1 and CDR2 are KGHSH and LQKENI. Trimming stripped 5 bases from V and 4 bases from J, with 12 bases between. The CDR3 sequence is 14 residues long. The CDR3 loop is CASSRDRPNQPQHF. Written as DNA, the CDR3 is TGTGCCAGCTCAAGGGACCGCCCGAATCAGCCCCAGCATTTT.

The rearrangement joins TRBV5-1 to TRBJ2-5; TRBD1 aligns across 11 bases. The CDR3 has 18 residues. Looked up from germline, CDR1 is SGHRS and CDR2 is YFSETQ. The J segment lost 6 bases and the V segment lost 0 bases, leaving 13 bases of the junction unmatched. CDR3 sequence: CASSLEDRGLPGTQTQYF. The CDR3 DNA reads as TGCGCCAGCAGCTTGGAGGACAGGGGGCTTCCGGGGACCCAGACCCAGTACTTC.

The chain uses TRBV18 and TRBJ2-2; TRBD1 or TRBD2 may be the D gene (6 bases each). Trimming stripped 0 bases from V and 1 base from J, with 21 bases between. This CDR3 comprises 20 residues. From germline, CDR1 is KGHSH and CDR2 LQKENI. CDR3 nucleotides: TGTGCCAGCTCACCACCACGGTCCGGGGGCCTTATACAGAACACCGGGGAGCTGTTTTTT. Its protein product is CASSPPRSGGLIQNTGELFF. Full variable domain (missing parts from reference TRBV18 and TRBJ2-2): NAGVMQNPRHLVRRRGQEARLRCSPMKGHSHVYWYRQLPEEGLKFMVYLQKENIIDESGMPKERFSAEFPKEGPSILRIQQVVRGDSAAYFCASSPPRSGGLIQNTGELFFGEGSRLTVL.